This is a list of T cell receptor beta chains from one sample in a study of T-cell reconstitution after alpha-beta-depleted transplantation in children. TCRdb redid the calling of the PCR reads with MiXCR, one entry per CDR3 protein. The table lists around 700,000 distinct CDR3 sequences, around 13% of them singletons. Sample: PBMCs, taken before TCRalphabeta/CD19-depleted stem cell transplant. The receptors were sampled from a girl aged 2 to 9 with congenital amegakaryocytic thrombocytopenia, due to receive a stem cell transplant. CDR3s include the opening cysteine and the closing phenylalanine or tryptophan. The D gene is left open where the match is weak. Clone size is stated in some rows and not others, as once, few, many or a class when expanded.

cdr3_aa v_call clone_size d_call j_call
CASSSGTPLQETQYF TRBV5-1 - - TRBJ2-5
CASKPGLEDYNEQFF TRBV5-1 few - TRBJ2-1
CAWSVLAGRETQYF TRBV30 once - TRBJ2-5
CSSSRTSGTSYEQYF TRBV20-1 - TRBD2 TRBJ2-7
CASSLVGGSSGNTIYF TRBV5-1 many - TRBJ1-3
CSARSLGGLQPQHF TRBV20-1 many - TRBJ1-5
CASSLLFGRGNYGYTF TRBV12-3/TRBV12-4 few TRBD1 TRBJ1-2
CASSLGDGYASGELFF TRBV7-3 many - TRBJ2-2
CASSRGLLAYELYF TRBV5-6 - - TRBJ2-7
CSARDRLSGGPDTQYF TRBV20-1 many - TRBJ2-3
CASRSGISWDEQFF TRBV6-1 many TRBD2 TRBJ2-1
CASSQVSGQSSYGANVLTF TRBV4-1 - - TRBJ2-6
CSVDMRGSYGYTF TRBV29-1 many - TRBJ1-2
CASSYFLADLGETQYF TRBV7-9 - - TRBJ2-5
CASSQGGDWEQYF TRBV4-1 - - TRBJ2-7
CASSDPTKGNGELFF TRBV6-4 many - TRBJ2-2
CASSFTGDEKLFF TRBV5-1 - TRBD1 TRBJ1-4
CSARTGEWDTDTQYF TRBV20-1 few TRBD1 TRBJ2-3
CASSADGTGNEKLFF TRBV28 many TRBD1 TRBJ1-4
CASSPNPRGETQYF TRBV5-1 few - TRBJ2-5
CASSLFGANLNTGELFF TRBV5-1 many - TRBJ2-2
CSAWSRTGFRLTKTQYF TRBV20-1 - TRBD1 TRBJ2-5
CSVESGQGYGEQFF TRBV29-1 few TRBD1 TRBJ2-1
CASGISGSAYNEQFF TRBV12-3/TRBV12-4 few TRBD2 TRBJ2-1
CASQKSGQGPYEQYF TRBV2 - TRBD1 TRBJ2-7
CSALDFGANEKLFF TRBV20-1 many - TRBJ1-4
CASSSGTGPWTGELFF TRBV28 - - TRBJ2-2
CASSLATWGNLWGYTF TRBV12-3/TRBV12-4 - - TRBJ1-2
CSVEGKGFGSGDTQYF TRBV29-1 many - TRBJ2-3
CSAGVVVYTDTQYF TRBV20-1 many - TRBJ2-3
CSARVGDEKLFF TRBV20-1 many - TRBJ1-4
CASSLGGVRLAKNIQYF TRBV7-8 few - TRBJ2-4
CASSPPGLAASTDTQYF TRBV7-8 - TRBD2 TRBJ2-3
CASSSNTNDGETQYF TRBV5-1 many - TRBJ2-5
CASSKEGGRGPNTEAFF TRBV21-1 many - TRBJ1-1
CASRPQGVNF TRBV12-3/TRBV12-4 few TRBD1 TRBJ2-7